Below are 26 T cell receptor beta chains sequenced from a single sample in a study of blood T cell repertoires in COVID-19. Produced via immunoSEQ multiplex PCR; TCRdb's table is partial and in-frame only. The sample yields about 410,000 clones, around 92% seen once. Sequenced: PBMCs or T cells enriched from blood (not recorded which). The receptors were gathered from a woman in her twenties or thirties who had recovered from COVID-19.

The rearrangement uses TRBV5-1 and TRBJ1-2; D gene uncertain. The CDR3 length is 12 residues. The germline CDR1 and CDR2 sequences are SGHRS and YFSETQ. The germline V and J ends were trimmed by 0 bases and 6 bases, with 6 bases remaining between them. The CDR3 DNA is TGCGCCAGCAGCTTGGGTGAGAATGGCTACACCTTC. Protein: CASSLGENGYTF.

The rearrangement uses TRBV2 and TRBJ1-6; 10 positions match TRBD1. Germline CDR1 and CDR2: SNHLY and FYNNEI. This CDR3 region has 14 residues. The V gene end was trimmed by 4 bases and the J gene end by 9 bases; junction bases not matched to a gene: 3. The chain's CDR3 is CASSVTGGFSPLHF. In nucleotides, the CDR3 is TGTGCCAGCAGTGTGACAGGGGGCTTTTCACCCCTCCACTTT. Full variable domain (rest looked up from reference TRBV2 and TRBJ1-6): EPEVTQTPSHQVTQMGQEVILRCVPISNHLYFYWYRQILGQKVEFLVSFYNNEISEKSEIFDDQFSVERPDGSNFTLKIRSTKLEDSAMYFCASSVTGGFSPLHFGNGTRLTVT.

This chain links TRBV3-1 (or the pseudogene TRBV3-2) with TRBJ2-5; a possible D gene is TRBD2 (5 bases). This CDR3 is built from 16 residues. The germline V and J ends were trimmed by 4 bases and 2 bases, with 17 bases remaining between them. Germline V gene data show CDR1 as LGHDT and CDR2 as YNNKEL (reference sequence). The CDR3 here is CASSLGLTTLQETQYF. The CDR3 region has the DNA TGTGCCAGCAGCCTTGGATTGACTACGCTACAAGAGACCCAGTACTTC.

The J gene is TRBJ2-7, the V gene TRBV30, with D perhaps matching TRBD1 (5 bases). The V end was cut by 5 bases, the J end by 3 bases, with 11 bases between. The CDR3 is made up of 12 amino acids. The germline CDR1 and CDR2 sequences are GTSNPN and SVGIG (reference sequence). In nucleotides, the CDR3 is TGTGCCTGGTCCGACAGCATCTACGAGCAGTACTTC. It is translated as CAWSDSIYEQYF.

V gene TRBV2 combines with J gene TRBJ2-1; 11 bases agree with TRBD2. J was trimmed by 5 bases and V by 2 bases; bases with no gene match: 5. CDR3 size: 16 residues. Germline CDR1 is SNHLY and CDR2 is FYNNEI. CDR3 sequence reads: CASSEFPGLADNEQFF. As DNA, the CDR3 is TGTGCCAGCAGTGAATTTCCGGGACTAGCGGACAATGAGCAGTTCTTC.

The chain links TRBV28 to TRBJ1-1, with a weak D call TRBD1 (5 bases). Germline CDR1 is MDHEN and CDR2 is SYDVKM. The ends were cut back, 3 bases at V and 4 bases at J, with 15 bases in the middle. The CDR3 length is 15 residues. This chain's CDR3 is CASSLGGGVSTEAFF. Here the CDR3 DNA reads TGTGCCAGCAGTTTGGGGGGGGGAGTGAGCACTGAAGCTTTCTTT.

The chain carries TRBV7-9 and TRBJ1-2, with a possible D match to TRBD1 (5 bases). Trimming took off 4 bases at V and 12 bases at J, with 12 bases between the two ends. This CDR3 spans 11 amino acids. Germline loops: CDR1 SEHNR, CDR2 FQNEAQ (reference sequence). The CDR3, as DNA: TGTGCCAGCAGCTCAAGAGGAGGGGACACCTTC. Translated: CASSSRGGDTF.

The rearrangement joins TRBV28 to TRBJ2-2; 8 positions match TRBD1. Germline values: CDR1 MDHEN, CDR2 SYDVKM. The V and J ends lost 6 bases and 6 bases, in that order; junction bases with no gene match: 9. The CDR3 sequence is 15 residues long. This chain's CDR3 is CASSRDRGEAGELFF. The CDR3 bases are TGTGCCAGCAGCAGAGACAGGGGTGAGGCCGGGGAGCTGTTTTTT. Looking up the rest from reference TRBV28 and TRBJ2-2 gives the full variable domain: DVKVTQSSRYLVKRTGEKVFLECVQDMDHENMFWYRQDPGLGLRLIYFSYDVKMKEKGDIPEGYSVSREKKERFSLILESASTNQTSMYLCASSRDRGEAGELFFGEGSRLTVL.

V is TRBV5-3 and J is TRBJ2-1; D is ambiguous. TRBV5-3 is designated an ORF whose function remains uncertain. The length of the CDR3 is 12 residues. V was cut by 2 bases and J by 5 bases, with 5 bases left in between. CDR3 sequence (DNA): TGTGCCAGAAGCTTACATAACAATGAGCAGTTCTTC. It specifies CARSLHNNEQFF.

The chain employs TRBV30 and TRBJ2-3; 11 bases agree with TRBD1. Trimming took 2 bases from V and 3 from J; bases not matched to a gene: 10. The germline V gene has CDR1 GTSNPN and CDR2 SVGIG (reference sequence). The CDR3 sequence is 17 residues long. In DNA form, the CDR3 reads TGTGCCTGGAGTTTTGGACAGGGGGCGCAAGGTACAGATACGCAGTATTTT. It yields the protein CAWSFGQGAQGTDTQYF.

The rearrangement uses TRBV4-3 and TRBJ2-2, with a possible D match to TRBD2 (5 bases). From germline, CDR1 is LGHNA and CDR2 YSLEER. CDR3 length equals 18 residues. V lost 1 base to trimming and J lost 0 bases, with 15 bases between them. CDR3 sequence reads: CASSQGTKRAANTGELFF. CDR3 nucleotides: TGCGCCAGCAGCCAAGGAACCAAGAGGGCGGCGAACACCGGGGAGCTGTTTTTT.

The chain uses TRBV7-9 and TRBJ2-7; 8 nucleotides align to TRBD2. V shed 5 bases and J 9 bases; nucleotides not matched to a gene: 3. There are 11 residues in the CDR3. Germline CDR1 SEHNR, CDR2 FQNEAQ (reference sequence). CDR3 region: CASSPREAQYF. In DNA form, the CDR3 reads TGTGCCAGCAGCCCGCGGGAGGCGCAGTACTTC.

The J gene is TRBJ2-2, the V gene TRBV5-1; TRBD2 aligns across 11 bases. Losses at the gene ends were 6 bases for V and 3 bases for J; bases not matched to a gene: 4. CDR1 is SGHRS and CDR2 is YFSETQ in the germline V gene. CDR3 size: 15 residues. In nucleotides, the CDR3 is TGCGCCAGCAATAGCGGGGGGGCCGACACCGGGGAGCTGTTTTTT. This gives the protein CASNSGGADTGELFF.

V usage is TRBV5-1 and J usage is TRBJ1-1; 8 nucleotides agree with TRBD1. The CDR3 runs to 13 residues. The germline V gene encodes CDR1 SGHRS and CDR2 YFSETQ. V lost 8 bases, J lost 1 base, and 4 bases stayed unmatched. The CDR3 nucleotides are TGCGCCAGTGGACAGGGTAAGAACACTGAAGCTTTCTTT. Translating it yields CASGQGKNTEAFF.

The chain joins TRBV5-1 to TRBJ2-1; 9 nucleotides match TRBD1. The CDR3 is 16 residues long. Germline V gene lookup returns CDR1 SGHRS and CDR2 YFSETQ. V lost 4 bases to trimming and J lost 6 bases; unmatched junction nucleotides: 11. This CDR3 reads CASSENTGQGGNEQFF. The CDR3 nucleotides read TGCGCCAGCAGCGAAAACACGGGACAGGGTGGCAATGAGCAGTTCTTC.

This clone was picked up one time. The chain's CDR3 is CASSFLVPGGAWSSYEQYF. CDR3 DNA: TGTGCCAGCAGCTTTCTTGTTCCAGGGGGCGCTTGGAGCTCCTACGAGCAGTACTTC. The chain employs TRBV7-2 and TRBJ2-7, with 8 nucleotides matching TRBD1. The CDR3 covers 19 residues. Germline values: CDR1 SGHTA, CDR2 FQGNSA. Trimming removed 3 bases from V and 0 bases from J; junction bases left unmatched: 16.

This clone showed up just once. The chain couples TRBV10-3 to TRBJ2-7; possibly TRBD1 for D (5 bases). From germline, CDR1 is ENHRY and CDR2 SYGVKD. The V gene lost 7 bases and the J gene lost 0 bases, with 10 bases spanning the gap. The CDR3 contains 13 residues. CDR3 region: CAIKVQDSYEQYF. In nucleotides, the CDR3 is TGTGCCATCAAGGTACAGGACTCCTACGAGCAGTACTTC.

This rearrangement joins TRBV19 to TRBJ1-4; TRBD1 aligns across 11 bases. CDR3 length: 17 residues. From germline, CDR1 is LNHDA and CDR2 SQIVND (reference sequence). After removal of 7 bases from V and 0 bases from J, the junction contained 7 bases not matched to a gene. This CDR3 reads CASTPRDRGSTNEKLFF. DNA of the CDR3: TGTGCCAGTACTCCGCGGGACAGGGGGTCAACTAATGAAAAACTGTTTTTT.

V gene TRBV7-2 combines with J gene TRBJ1-2, with 7 bases matching TRBD1. CDR1 and CDR2 from the germline V gene are SGHTA and FQGNSA. Trimming removed 7 bases from V and 8 bases from J; junction bases left unmatched: 19. The CDR3 loop spans 16 amino acids. The CDR3 sequence is CASNPWAGQPPVGYTF. The CDR3 DNA follows: TGTGCCAGCAACCCTTGGGCGGGACAGCCCCCGGTGGGCTACACCTTC.

The chain carries TRBV7-9 and TRBJ1-1; D is ambiguous. CDR3 length: 13 amino acids. The germline V gene has CDR1 SEHNR and CDR2 FQNEAQ (reference sequence). With 3 bases removed from V and 7 bases from J, the gap between germline ends came to 12 bases. CDR3 sequence reads: CASSFPKAGEAFF. CDR3 coding DNA: TGTGCCAGCAGCTTTCCCAAAGCGGGTGAAGCTTTCTTT.

The chain joins TRBV19 to TRBJ2-3; D uncertain. Germline lookup yields CDR1 LNHDA and CDR2 SQIVND (reference sequence). This CDR3 has 15 residues. With 4 bases removed from V and 0 bases from J, the gap between germline ends came to 11 bases. This chain's CDR3 is CASSKIVTSTDTQYF. As DNA, the CDR3 is TGTGCCAGTAGTAAAATAGTGACTAGCACAGATACGCAGTATTTT.

The CDR3 DNA is TGTGCCAGCAGTTTATGGGGCCCACTCACAGGGGGCTCCTATAATTCACCCCTCCACTTT. Translation: CASSLWGPLTGGSYNSPLHF. This chain joins TRBV27 and TRBJ1-6; 8 bases match TRBD1. The germline CDR1 and CDR2 sequences are MNHEY and SMNVEV (reference sequence). This CDR3 region has 20 residues. With 1 base clipped from V and 0 bases from J, the junction kept 11 bases outside the gene matches.

The chain carries TRBV27 and TRBJ1-1; tentative D call: TRBD1 (6 bases). Trimming removed 2 bases from V and 11 bases from J, with 15 bases in between. Per germline, CDR1 MNHEY and CDR2 SMNVEV (reference sequence). The CDR3 contains 13 residues. The CDR3 reads CASSLPGGRGAFF. DNA for the CDR3: TGTGCCAGCAGTTTACCCGGGGGGCGCGGGGCTTTCTTT.

The chain combines TRBV5-1 with TRBJ1-6; D possibly corresponds to TRBD1 (6 bases). From germline, CDR1 is SGHRS and CDR2 YFSETQ. Trimming stripped 1 base from V and 0 bases from J, with 11 bases between. This CDR3 comprises 17 residues. CDR3 in DNA: TGCGCCAGCAGCTTGCGCCAGGACAGCTCCTATAATTCACCCCTCCACTTT. Translation: CASSLRQDSSYNSPLHF. The entire variable domain, with the rest obtained from reference TRBV5-1 and TRBJ1-6, is as follows: KAGVTQTPRYLIKTRGQQVTLSCSPISGHRSVSWYQQTPGQGLQFLFEYFSETQRNKGNFPGRFSGRQFSNSRSEMNVSTLELGDSALYLCASSLRQDSSYNSPLHFGNGTRLTVT.

This chain uses TRBV19 with TRBJ2-2; the D gene is possibly TRBD2 (6 bases). CDR1 is LNHDA, CDR2 SQIVND, per germline (reference sequence). There are 14 residues in the CDR3. Trimming cost V 2 bases and J 4 bases, with 8 bases left between them. The CDR3 DNA sequence: TGTGCCAGTAGTATATCGGGAGTCACCGGGGAGCTGTTTTTT. This sequence encodes CASSISGVTGELFF.

The chain joins TRBV7-8 to TRBJ1-1; 10 bases are a match to TRBD1. CDR1 and CDR2 (germline): SGHVS, FQNEAQ. CDR3 length: 16 amino acids. V was pared by 5 bases and J by 1 base, with 7 bases of the junction left unmatched. The CDR3 loop is CASSLRDRGSNTEAFF. CDR3 sequence (DNA): TGTGCCAGCAGCCTCCGGGACAGGGGATCGAACACTGAAGCTTTCTTT.